The 13 T cell receptor beta chains below were found in one sample sequenced in a study of CD8 T cell repertoires and HIV-1 epitope variants. Method: immunoSEQ multiplex PCR; TCRdb's copy keeps in-frame clones and lacks some. Among some 6,000 clones listed, about 60% were seen once. Their target antigens are unknown. The sample consisted of cultured CD8+ T cells derived from PBMCs. Source of these receptors: a male donor with HIV.

The rearrangement uses TRBV28 and TRBJ2-7, with D possibly matching TRBD1 (7 bases). V was clipped by 3 bases and J by 1 base, with 13 bases between them. This CDR3 comprises 15 residues. CDR1 is MDHEN, CDR2 SYDVKM, per germline. The CDR3 coding sequence is TGTGCCAGCAGTTTTTTTTCAGGGGGGTCCTACGAGCAGTACTTC. It translates to CASSFFSGGSYEQYF.

This clone has just one count. The chain couples TRBV10-2 to TRBJ2-3; unclear D gene. V lost 8 bases to trimming and J lost 4 bases, with 7 bases between them. This CDR3 contains 11 residues. CDR1 is WSHSY, CDR2 SAAADI, per germline. The chain's CDR3 is CASQGPDTQYF. In DNA, the CDR3 is TGCGCCAGCCAAGGACCAGATACGCAGTATTTT.

The J gene is TRBJ2-2, the V gene TRBV11-3; 8 nucleotides agree with TRBD1. Germline lookup yields CDR1 SGHNT and CDR2 YENEEA. The CDR3 is 16 amino acids. V dropped 5 bases and J dropped 7; count of bases not matched to a gene: 12. The DNA for the CDR3 is TGTGCCAGCAGCCTAAGGGCAGGGGGCAGCGGCGGGGAGCTGTTTTTT. It codes for CASSLRAGGSGGELFF.

This clone has more than one count but fewer than ten. CDR3 loop: CASSVRGDDTEAFF. DNA of the CDR3: TGTGCCAGCAGCGTTAGGGGGGATGACACTGAAGCTTTCTTT. This rearrangement joins TRBV9 to TRBJ1-1, with a possible D match to TRBD1 (6 bases). Germline CDR1 SGDLS, CDR2 YYNGEE. The ends were cut back, 2 bases at V and 3 bases at J, with 11 bases in the middle. CDR3 length: 14 amino acids.

This CDR3 reads CASSSAGDTQYF. CDR3 coding DNA: TGTGCCAGCAGCTCAGCGGGGGATACGCAGTATTTT. The chain combines TRBV7-8 with TRBJ2-3, with 7 nucleotides matching TRBD2. Unmatched junction bases numbered 1, after V lost 4 bases and J lost 6 bases. Per germline, CDR1 SGHVS and CDR2 FQNEAQ. The CDR3 covers 12 residues. The full variable domain, in which reference TRBV7-8 and TRBJ2-3 provide the parts outside the CDR3, is GAGVSQSPRYKVAKRGQDVALRCDPISGHVSLFWYQQALGQGPEFLTYFQNEAQLDKSGLPSDRFFAERPEGSVSTLKIQRTQQEDSAVYLCASSSAGDTQYFGPGTRLTVL.

The chain is built from TRBV19 and TRBJ2-1, with D tentatively TRBD1 (5 bases). Trimming took 2 bases from V and 5 from J, leaving 7 bases between them. This CDR3 contains 13 residues. Germline V gene sequence: CDR1 LNHDA, CDR2 SQIVND (reference sequence). CDR3 bases: TGTGCCAGTAGTATAAGCAGGGACAATGAGCAGTTCTTC. Its translation: CASSISRDNEQFF.

This clone was seen a single time. The chain uses TRBV10-3 and TRBJ2-1; the D gene is possibly TRBD1 (6 bases). This CDR3 has 12 amino acids. The germline V and J ends were trimmed by 4 bases and 5 bases, with 6 bases remaining between them. Germline loops: CDR1 ENHRY, CDR2 SYGVKD. The CDR3 DNA is TGTGCCATCAGTGCAGGGGACAATGAGCAGTTCTTC. Translating it yields CAISAGDNEQFF.

A single count supports this clone. The chain couples TRBV9 to TRBJ2-1; D is unclear. There are 14 residues in the CDR3. Per the germline V gene, CDR1 is SGDLS and CDR2 is YYNGEE. V was clipped by 0 bases and J by 6 bases, with 10 bases between them. CDR3 protein: CASSVDPKPNEQFF. CDR3 sequence (DNA): TGTGCCAGCAGCGTAGATCCGAAACCCAATGAGCAGTTCTTC. Combining the CDR3 with reference TRBV9 and TRBJ2-1 gives the whole variable domain DSGVTQTPKHLITATGQRVTLRCSPRSGDLSVYWYQQSLDQGLQFLIQYYNGEERAKGNILERFSAQQFPDLHSELNLSSLELGDSALYFCASSVDPKPNEQFFGPGTRLTVL.

CDR3 protein: CASSSATGEKLFF. CDR3 sequence (DNA): TGTGCCAGCAGCTCCGCCACTGGGGAAAAACTGTTTTTT. The V gene is TRBV13, the J gene TRBJ1-4; D unresolved. V lost 4 bases and J lost 8, with 11 bases in between. Germline V gene lookup returns CDR1 PRHDT and CDR2 FYEKMQ (reference sequence). CDR3 length equals 13 residues. Together with reference TRBV13 and TRBJ1-4, the CDR3 gives the full variable domain: AAGVIQSPRHLIKEKRETATLKCYPIPRHDTVYWYQQGPGQDPQFLISFYEKMQSDKGSIPDRFSAQQFSDYHSELNMSSLELGDSALYFCASSSATGEKLFFGSGTQLSVL.

This sequence joins TRBV5-1 and TRBJ2-7; D might be TRBD1 (5 bases). The CDR3 length is 15 residues. The germline CDR1 and CDR2 sequences are SGHRS and YFSETQ. Trimming left V 2 bases short and J 3 bases short, with 15 bases between. In DNA, the CDR3 is TGCGCCAGCAGCTTTAGCCAGGGCATAAACTACGAGCAGTACTTC. Encoded protein: CASSFSQGINYEQYF.

The chain links TRBV7-8 to TRBJ1-2, with TRBD1 matching over 7 bases. The germline V gene encodes CDR1 SGHVS and CDR2 FQNEAQ. The CDR3 length is 15 residues. With 5 bases clipped from V and 5 bases from J, the junction kept 11 bases outside the gene matches. This CDR3 is CASSDGQVSPYGYTF. CDR3 DNA: TGTGCCAGCAGCGACGGACAGGTATCGCCGTATGGCTACACCTTC.

This clone was observed a handful of times. V usage is TRBV6-1 and J usage is TRBJ1-5, with 8 positions matching TRBD1. The CDR3 has 15 residues. V gave up 6 bases and J gave up 4 bases; unmatched junction bases: 8. Germline V gene lookup returns CDR1 MNHNS and CDR2 SASEGT. The chain's CDR3 is CASREPGGTNQPQHF. The CDR3 DNA is TGTGCCAGCAGGGAACCAGGGGGCACGAATCAGCCCCAGCATTTT.

The rearrangement joins TRBV27 to TRBJ2-2; possible D gene TRBD1, 8 bases. V lost 6 bases and J lost 1, with 18 bases in between. Germline CDR1 MNHEY, CDR2 SMNVEV (reference sequence). The CDR3 has 17 residues. CDR3 amino acids: CASSHTGGTGNTGELFF. DNA of the CDR3: TGTGCCAGCAGCCATACCGGGGGGACAGGGAACACCGGGGAGCTGTTTTTT.